This TCR beta chain was retrieved from a study of T cell responses to AZD1222 COVID-19 vaccine. For the study at large: Doses given second, at about 4 or about 12 weeks, were pooled.

Comments on this clone: Its antigen is unidentified.

Clones were read by immunoSEQ multiplex PCR, and TCRdb kept only the in-frame ones, dropping some. The sample contains some 130,000 clones, approximately 83% of which appear only once. Germline assignment: CDR1 MNHEY and CDR2 SMNVEV (reference sequence). V was clipped by 10 bases and J by 3 bases; unmatched bases: 4. The CDR3 length is 12 residues. Study-level findings and limits: Scientists sampled the repertoires only once the peak T cell response had passed. In a largely white British group with more females than males, clonal diversity was possibly underestimated.

The genes are TRBV27 and TRBJ2-7; 9 bases are shared with TRBD2. This TCR was sampled from an adult in good health. Sequences were derived from peripheral blood, sampled on day 0 of AZD1222 vaccination. CDR3 in amino acids: CATGAGGYEQYF. CDR3 DNA sequence: TGTGCCACCGGAGCGGGAGGCTACGAGCAGTACTTC.